The 10 T cell receptor beta chains below all came from one sample that was sequenced in a study of CD8+ T cells in alopecia areata. Stated treatment: oral pan-JAK inhibitor, 5-10 mg twice daily. TCR sequencing used cDNA made by reverse transcription of extracted RNA. Data came from immunoSEQ multiplex PCR; TCRdb stores just in-frame clones and leaves some out. Of some 190,000 clones detected, 60% appear once; the ten largest clones hold approximately 1%. Sequenced material: CD4+ T cells sorted from blood, taken at week 24, from a patient treated with tofacitinib. These receptor sequences come from a human donor with alopecia areata.

The chain employs TRBV30 and TRBJ2-7; no clear D gene. The CDR3 totals 14 residues. Germline loops: CDR1 GTSNPN, CDR2 SVGIG (reference sequence). V lost 0 bases to trimming and J lost 6 bases, with 15 bases between them. CDR3 region: CAWSVVQWAGEQYF. The CDR3 DNA reads as TGTGCCTGGAGTGTGGTACAGTGGGCAGGCGAGCAGTACTTC.

This clone came up once. The chain couples TRBV2 to TRBJ1-1, with D possibly TRBD1 on 6 matching bases. V was pared by 4 bases and J by 0 bases, with 9 bases between. CDR3 length: 14 amino acids. Germline CDR1 reads SNHLY; CDR2 reads FYNNEI. CDR3 region: CASSGGALNTEAFF. The CDR3 DNA reads as TGTGCCAGCAGTGGGGGGGCCTTGAACACTGAAGCTTTCTTT. Complete variable domain (other parts from reference TRBV2 and TRBJ1-1): EPEVTQTPSHQVTQMGQEVILRCVPISNHLYFYWYRQILGQKVEFLVSFYNNEISEKSEIFDDQFSVERPDGSNFTLKIRSTKLEDSAMYFCASSGGALNTEAFFGQGTRLTVV.

V gene TRBV19 combines with J gene TRBJ1-5; TRBD1 aligns across 8 bases. Germline CDR1 reads LNHDA; CDR2 reads SQIVND (reference sequence). The CDR3 totals 14 residues. V dropped 9 bases and J dropped 1; count of bases not matched to a gene: 5. In DNA, the CDR3 is TGTGCCAGCTCCGACAGGGGAAGCAATCAGCCCCAGCATTTT. Translation: CASSDRGSNQPQHF.

V gene TRBV2 combines with J gene TRBJ2-7, with a tentative D call TRBD1 (5 bases). The CDR3 is 14 amino acids. Trimming took off 7 bases at V and 1 base at J, with 14 bases between the two ends. Per the germline V gene, CDR1 is SNHLY and CDR2 is FYNNEI. The CDR3 DNA is TGTGCCAGCACCCAACCCAGGGTGTCCTACGAGCAGTACTTC. It codes for CASTQPRVSYEQYF.

This clone has a handful of counts. The gene calls are TRBV29-1 and TRBJ2-5; 7 bases are a match to TRBD1. The V gene end was trimmed by 3 bases and the J gene end by 4 bases; junction bases not matched to a gene: 5. CDR1 SQVTM and CDR2 ANQGSEA come from the germline V gene. This CDR3 comprises 13 residues. The DNA for the CDR3 is TGCAGCGTTGAGACAGGGTCTGGAGAGACCCAGTACTTC. Its translation is CSVETGSGETQYF.

This clone was seen only a few times. J is TRBJ2-7 and V is TRBV6-6; D not resolved. The CDR3 covers 14 residues. CDR1 is MNHNY, CDR2 SVGAGI, per germline (reference sequence). Trimming took off 7 bases at V and 0 bases at J, with 13 bases between the two ends. For the CDR3, the DNA is TGTGCCAGCAACCCGAACAGTCTCTCCTACGAGCAGTACTTC. This codes for CASNPNSLSYEQYF.

The chain carries TRBV7-2 and TRBJ2-3, with D hard to call. Trimming took off 5 bases at V and 1 base at J, with 1 base between the two ends. Germline-derived CDR1 and CDR2 are SGHTA and FQGNSA. This CDR3 has 11 residues. The CDR3 nucleotides are TGTGCCAGCAGCCGCACAGATACGCAGTATTTT. Protein: CASSRTDTQYF.

The V call is TRBV7-9, the J call TRBJ1-2; perhaps TRBD1 as D (5 bases). Germline CDR1 SEHNR, CDR2 FQNEAQ (reference sequence). The V end lost 8 bases, the J end lost 7 bases, and 17 bases lay between the germline ends. The CDR3 runs to 13 residues. The CDR3 sequence is CASDTPGGVGYTF. CDR3 nucleotides: TGTGCCAGCGACACCCCGGGGGGGGTTGGCTACACCTTC.

The chain combines TRBV6-1 with TRBJ1-4, with 11 bases lining up with TRBD1. Germline CDR1 is MNHNS and CDR2 is SASEGT. V was clipped by 4 bases and J by 5 bases; unmatched bases: 3. This CDR3 spans 15 amino acids. Here the CDR3 DNA reads TGTGCCAGCAGTGGGGGACAGGGGGGAAATGAAAAACTGTTTTTT. Its protein product is CASSGGQGGNEKLFF.

This chain joins TRBV19 and TRBJ1-5; no definite D call. V shed 4 bases and J shed 0 bases, with 13 bases lying between them. There are 16 residues in the CDR3. Germline-derived CDR1 and CDR2 are LNHDA and SQIVND (reference sequence). CDR3: CASSRGQANSNQPQHF. CDR3 DNA: TGTGCCAGTAGTAGAGGTCAGGCGAATAGCAATCAGCCCCAGCATTTT. Full variable domain (outside the CDR3, taken from reference TRBV19 and TRBJ1-5): DGGITQSPKYLFRKEGQNVTLSCEQNLNHDAMYWYRQDPGQGLRLIYYSQIVNDFQKGDIAEGYSVSREKKESFPLTVTSAQKNPTAFYLCASSRGQANSNQPQHFGDGTRLSIL.